The TCR beta chain under discussion was sequenced for a study of blood T cell repertoires in COVID-19. Per the germline V gene, CDR1 is GTSNPN and CDR2 is SVGIG (reference sequence). This CDR3 spans 13 amino acids. V was cut by 7 bases and J by 8 bases, with 17 bases left in between. The data were produced by immunoSEQ multiplex PCR, yet TCRdb's version contains in-frame clones alone and is incomplete. This sample carries 300,000 to 450,000 clones, 87% of them seen once, and the ten largest clones take more than 1.5%. The chain has TRBV30 and TRBJ1-4, with D maybe TRBD1 (5 bases). The sequenced sample consisted of PBMCs or T cells enriched from blood (not recorded which). This receptor was identified in a man aged 35-49 years in a cohort exposed to, infected with or recovered from COVID-19 (not recorded which). As DNA, the CDR3 is TGTGCCTCCTCAGGGTATCTGGAGGAAAAACTGTTTTTT. Protein product: CASSGYLEEKLFF.